In its sample, the clone carrying this T cell receptor beta chain is medium-sized. Time point meaning: sample taken at primary tumor resection. The source of the sample is a study of spatial heterogeneity in lung cancer. Study information: As counted in raw reads, each unique TCR and UMI combination appeared more than ten times on average.

CDR3 size: 17 residues. V shed 1 base and J shed 8 bases, with 21 bases lying between them. CDR1 and CDR2 from the germline V gene are MNHEY and SVGAGI. TCRdb re-derived calls from the 5' RACE reads in MiXCR, one entry per CDR3 protein. The profile shows about 5,800 distinct CDR3 sequences, 10% to 15% of them singletons. The origin of this receptor is a female donor with early-stage non-small cell lung cancer. The material was normal lung tissue next to the tumor, obtained at surgery. The chain carries TRBV6-5 and TRBJ1-5, with D uncertain. CDR3 sequence: CASSYLSLFSGRKPQHF. Here the CDR3 DNA reads TGTGCCAGCAGTTACTTAAGTCTATTTTCTGGGCGTAAGCCCCAGCATTTT.